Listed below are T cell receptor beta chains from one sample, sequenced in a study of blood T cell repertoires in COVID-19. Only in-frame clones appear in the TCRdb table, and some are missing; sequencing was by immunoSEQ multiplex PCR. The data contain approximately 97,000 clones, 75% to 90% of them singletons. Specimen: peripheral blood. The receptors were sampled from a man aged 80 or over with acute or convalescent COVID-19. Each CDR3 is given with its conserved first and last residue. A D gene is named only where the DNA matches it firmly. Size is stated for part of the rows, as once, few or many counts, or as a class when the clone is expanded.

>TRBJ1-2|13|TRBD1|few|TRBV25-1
CASSATGDYGYTF
TGTGCCAGCAGCGCGACAGGGGACTATGGCTACACCTTC
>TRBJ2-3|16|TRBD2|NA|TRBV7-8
CASSSGAGGSPDTQYF
TGTGCCAGCAGCTCAGGGGCGGGAGGCTCCCCAGATACGCAGTATTTT
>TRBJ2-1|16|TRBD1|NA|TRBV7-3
CASSSNRGPGGNEQFF
TGTGCCAGCAGCTCCAACAGGGGCCCTGGGGGCAATGAGCAGTTCTTC
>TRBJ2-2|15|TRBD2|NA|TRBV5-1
CASRPGLAGAGELFF
TGCGCCAGCAGGCCGGGACTAGCGGGAGCCGGGGAGCTGTTTTTT
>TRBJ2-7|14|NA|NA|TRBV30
CAWDPSGGPYEQYF
TGTGCCTGGGATCCTTCGGGGGGCCCCTACGAGCAGTACTTC
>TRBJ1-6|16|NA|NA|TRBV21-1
CASSTRRDRSDSPLHF
TGTGCCAGCAGCACCAGGCGGGACAGGTCGGATTCACCCCTCCACTTT
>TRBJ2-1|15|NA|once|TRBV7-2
CASSETFEAYNEQFF
TGTGCCAGCAGCGAGACCTTTGAGGCCTACAATGAGCAGTTCTTC
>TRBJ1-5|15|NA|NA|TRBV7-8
CASSLGPEGRQPQHF
TGTGCCAGCAGCTTAGGTCCGGAGGGTCGACAGCCCCAGCATTTT
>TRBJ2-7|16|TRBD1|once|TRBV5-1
CASSLALGTGKYEQYF
TGCGCCAGCAGCTTGGCATTGGGGACAGGGAAATACGAGCAGTACTTC
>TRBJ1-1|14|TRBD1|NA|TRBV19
CASRRQGARTEAFF
TGTGCCAGTAGACGACAGGGGGCCCGGACTGAAGCTTTCTTT
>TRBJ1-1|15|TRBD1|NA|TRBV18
CASSPGTGIGTEAFF
TGTGCCAGCTCACCAGGGACAGGGATTGGCACTGAAGCTTTCTTT
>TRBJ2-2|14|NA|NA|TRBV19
CASSIGQNTGELFF
TGTGCCAGTAGTATAGGTCAAAACACCGGGGAGCTGTTTTTT
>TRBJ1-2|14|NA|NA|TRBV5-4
CASSIPTWGEGYTF
TGTGCCAGCAGCATACCGACGTGGGGGGAAGGCTACACCTTC
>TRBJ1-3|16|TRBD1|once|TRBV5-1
CASSQTTGARRNTIYF
TGCGCCAGCAGCCAAACCACAGGGGCAAGACGAAACACCATATATTTT
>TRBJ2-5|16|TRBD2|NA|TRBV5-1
CASSLSVAGRQETQYF
TGCGCCAGCAGCTTATCGGTAGCGGGTAGGCAAGAGACCCAGTACTTC
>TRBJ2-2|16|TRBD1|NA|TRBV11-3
CASSSTGTENTGELFF
TGTGCCAGCAGCTCTACCGGGACAGAGAACACCGGGGAGCTGTTTTTT
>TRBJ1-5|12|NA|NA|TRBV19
CASSERNQPQHF
TGTGCCAGTAGTGAGAGGAATCAGCCCCAGCATTTT
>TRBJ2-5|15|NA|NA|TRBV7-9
CASSSASGDQETQYF
TGTGCCAGCAGCTCAGCTTCGGGGGATCAAGAGACCCAGTACTTC
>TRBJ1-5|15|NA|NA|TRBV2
CASSPGVNGNQPQHF
TGTGCCAGCAGTCCCGGGGTTAACGGCAATCAGCCCCAGCATTTT
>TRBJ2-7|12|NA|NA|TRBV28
CASSPAPGEQYF
TGTGCCAGCAGTCCTGCCCCGGGGGAGCAGTACTTC
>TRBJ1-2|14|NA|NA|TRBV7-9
CASSLSLMGHGYTF
TGTGCCAGCAGCTTATCCCTTATGGGGCACGGCTACACCTTC
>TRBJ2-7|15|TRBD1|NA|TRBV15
CATSTSGTGVVEQYF
TGTGCCACCAGCACGTCCGGGACAGGGGTAGTCGAGCAGTACTTC
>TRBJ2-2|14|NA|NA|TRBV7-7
CASSFSTNTGELFF
TGTGCTAGCAGCTTCAGTACGAACACCGGGGAGCTGTTTTTT
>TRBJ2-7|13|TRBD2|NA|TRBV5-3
CARSAGTSYEQYF
TGTGCCAGAAGCGCCGGGACTAGCTACGAGCAGTACTTC
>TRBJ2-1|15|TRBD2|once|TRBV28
CASNILAGANNEQFF
TGTGCCAGCAATATCTTAGCGGGAGCGAACAATGAGCAGTTCTTC
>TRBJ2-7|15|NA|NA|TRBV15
CATSRDQGRSYEQYF
TGTGCCACCAGCAGAGATCAAGGGAGGTCCTACGAGCAGTACTTC
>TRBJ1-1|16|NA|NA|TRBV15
CATSRGLTGTGDLAFF
TGTGCCACCAGCAGAGGTCTTACAGGGACGGGTGATTTGGCTTTCTTT
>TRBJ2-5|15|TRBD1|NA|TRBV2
CASSEAPTGVGTQYF
TGTGCCAGCAGTGAAGCCCCTACAGGGGTCGGGACCCAGTACTTC
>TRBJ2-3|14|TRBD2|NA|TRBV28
CASSREGGADTQYF
TGTGCCAGCTCCCGGGAGGGTGGCGCAGATACGCAGTATTTT
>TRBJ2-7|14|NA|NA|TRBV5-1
CASSLLRDPYEQYF
TGCGCCAGCAGCTTGCTACGGGATCCCTACGAGCAGTACTTC
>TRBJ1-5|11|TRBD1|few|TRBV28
CAANRGQPQHF
TGTGCAGCTAACAGGGGACAGCCCCAGCATTTT
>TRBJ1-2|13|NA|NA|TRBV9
CASSADTGTGYTF
TGTGCCAGCAGCGCAGACACAGGGACAGGCTACACCTTC